These T cell receptor beta chains were read from a single sample in a study of response to subunit inactivated influenza vaccine. TCRdb itself ran the RT-PCR reads through MiXCR, one entry per CDR3 protein. Here the sample spans 650,000 to 850,000 distinct CDR3 sequences, approximately 13% being singletons. This material consisted of PBMCs from blood, taken 14 days before vaccination. The receptors come from a middle-aged man who received an inactivated influenza vaccine. The CDR3 runs from the conserved cysteine through the conserved F or W. The D gene is left open where the match is weak. Where a row states a size, it is once, few, many or the class of an expanded clone; other rows omit it.

d_gene	v_gene	j_gene	abundance	CDR3aa	CDR3nt
-	TRBV27	TRBJ2-3	few	CASNPLGTDTQYF	TGTGCCAGCAACCCTCTTGGCACAGATACGCAGTATTTT
TRBD2	TRBV9	TRBJ2-1	-	CASGLAGVGYNEQFF	TGTGCCAGCGGACTAGCGGGAGTGGGTTACAATGAGCAGTTCTTC
TRBD1	TRBV4-2	TRBJ2-1	-	CASSRPETGAFGNEQFF	TGTGCCAGCAGCCGACCTGAGACAGGGGCGTTCGGTAATGAGCAGTTCTTC
-	TRBV25-1	TRBJ2-1	few	CASSDVTVYEQFF	TGTGCCAGCAGTGATGTGACAGTCTATGAGCAGTTCTTC
TRBD1	TRBV6-2/TRBV6-3	TRBJ2-1	-	CAGSPRQGALGRLYNEQFF	TGTGCCGGCAGTCCACGACAGGGGGCGTTAGGTCGCCTATACAATGAGCAGTTCTTC
-	TRBV20-1	TRBJ2-1	many	CSAHHPYNEQFF	TGCAGTGCCCATCACCCCTACAATGAGCAGTTCTTC
-	TRBV6-2/TRBV6-3	TRBJ1-5	few	CASIDPGSSQPQHF	TGTGCCAGCATCGACCCGGGGTCAAGCCAGCCCCAGCATTTT
-	TRBV3-1	TRBJ2-7	few	CASSQVGGRRTLSYEQYF	TGTGCCAGCAGCCAAGTCGGGGGACGTCGGACCCTATCCTACGAGCAGTACTTC
-	TRBV4-3	TRBJ2-3	few	CASSQVWDFTDTQYF	TGCGCCAGCAGCCAAGTTTGGGACTTCACAGATACGCAGTATTTT
-	TRBV6-2/TRBV6-3	TRBJ1-5	few	CASSYSGAGDRNQPQHF	TGTGCCAGCAGTTACTCAGGCGCCGGGGATCGGAATCAGCCCCAGCATTTT
-	TRBV20-1	TRBJ2-3	many	CSAFETNTPDTQYF	TGCAGTGCGTTTGAGACCAACACTCCAGATACGCAGTATTTT
TRBD1	TRBV27	TRBJ1-2	few	CASSATGFNYGYTF	TGTGCCAGCAGCGCGACAGGGTTTAACTATGGCTACACCTTC
-	TRBV29-1	TRBJ1-1	-	CSVPGGVTDTEAFF	TGCAGCGTCCCGGGCGGGGTTACGGACACTGAAGCTTTCTTT
TRBD1	TRBV5-1	TRBJ2-3	-	CASSQRTGTDTQYF	TGCGCCAGCAGCCAACGGACAGGGACAGATACGCAGTATTTT
TRBD1	TRBV4-2	TRBJ2-1	-	CASSLLRQGGEQFF	TGTGCCAGCAGCCTCCTAAGACAGGGCGGAGAGCAGTTCTTC
-	TRBV24-1	TRBJ2-1	few	CATSGLATSSYNEQFF	TGTGCCACCAGTGGGTTAGCGACTAGCTCCTACAATGAGCAGTTCTTC
-	TRBV11-2	TRBJ2-1	-	CASSLGTFSSYNEQFF	TGTGCCAGCAGCCTCGGGACTTTTAGCTCCTACAATGAGCAGTTCTTC
TRBD1	TRBV12-3/TRBV12-4	TRBJ2-7	-	CASTKTGEIYEQYF	TGTGCCAGCACTAAGACAGGGGAAATCTACGAGCAGTACTTC
TRBD2	TRBV2	TRBJ2-1	few	CATIGGLDEQFF	TGTGCCACCATCGGGGGGTTGGATGAGCAGTTCTTC
-	TRBV7-9	TRBJ2-5	-	CASSLDVVGETQYF	TGTGCCAGCAGCTTAGATGTCGTCGGAGAGACCCAGTACTTC
-	TRBV2	TRBJ2-7	few	CASSERGRSSYEQYF	TGTGCCAGCAGTGAACGGGGCAGGAGTTCCTACGAGCAGTACTTC
-	TRBV6-5	TRBJ2-1	many	CASSYSGGTYNEQFF	TGTGCCAGCAGTTACTCAGGCGGGACATACAATGAGCAGTTCTTC
-	TRBV3-1	TRBJ2-1	-	CASSQNRYNEQFF	TGTGCCAGCAGCCAAAACAGGTACAATGAGCAGTTCTTC
-	TRBV6-5	TRBJ1-1	-	CASSFRARQDTEAFF	TGTGCCAGCAGTTTCCGGGCTCGGCAGGACACTGAAGCTTTCTTT
-	TRBV5-6	TRBJ1-1	many	CASNGNAGLNTEAFF	TGTGCCAGCAACGGCAATGCAGGGCTGAACACTGAAGCTTTCTTT
-	TRBV3-1	TRBJ2-3	many	CASSQTTDTQYF	TGTGCCAGCAGCCAAACCACAGATACGCAGTATTTT
-	TRBV4-3	TRBJ1-3	few	CASSQVAISGNTIYF	TGCGCCAGCAGCCAAGTTGCAATCTCTGGAAACACCATATATTTT
-	TRBV20-1	TRBJ1-2	few	CSAPSSSASTGYTF	TGCAGTGCCCCTTCTTCCTCTGCCTCGACCGGCTACACCTTC
-	TRBV6-1	TRBJ2-7	few	CASSETLAGASDEQYF	TGTGCCAGCAGTGAAACCCTCGCGGGGGCGTCTGACGAGCAGTACTTC
-	TRBV25-1	TRBJ1-6	-	CASSGGAGDFF	TGTGCCAGCAGTGGGGGCGCGGGGGACTTTTTT
-	TRBV4-1	TRBJ2-3	few	CASSQVSLSTDTQYF	TGCGCCAGCAGCCAAGTGTCCCTTAGCACAGATACGCAGTATTTT
-	TRBV28	TRBJ1-2	many	CASSLSQLNYGYTF	TGTGCCAGCAGTTTGTCGCAGCTTAACTATGGCTACACCTTC
-	TRBV27	TRBJ2-7	few	CASSLRVVSGSSYEQYF	TGTGCCAGCAGTTTACGGGTAGTAAGCGGTAGCTCCTACGAGCAGTACTTC
TRBD2	TRBV6-1	TRBJ2-7	few	CASKSVGGSSYEQYF	TGTGCCAGCAAATCTGTCGGCGGGAGCTCCTACGAGCAGTACTTC
-	TRBV25-1	TRBJ2-5	-	CASSEIGQTAETQYF	TGTGCCAGCAGTGAAATCGGCCAAACCGCGGAGACCCAGTACTTC
-	TRBV28	TRBJ2-5	few	CASSLEQPKETQYF	TGTGCCAGCAGTTTGGAGCAGCCTAAAGAGACCCAGTACTTC
TRBD2	TRBV20-1	TRBJ2-5	few	CSARLSGRSGETQYF	TGCAGTGCTAGACTTAGCGGGAGGAGTGGGGAGACCCAGTACTTC
TRBD1	TRBV20-1	TRBJ1-5	-	CSARGTGGRINQPQHF	TGCAGTGCTAGGGGGACAGGGGGTCGTATCAATCAGCCCCAGCATTTT
-	TRBV7-2	TRBJ2-7	once	CASSIVLYEQYF	TGTGCCAGCAGCATAGTACTCTACGAGCAGTACTTC
TRBD2	TRBV9	TRBJ2-1	-	CASSSPGLGTDEQFF	TGTGCCAGCAGCTCCCCGGGACTAGGTACCGATGAGCAGTTCTTC
TRBD1	TRBV18	TRBJ1-1	-	CASSPVRGHDDTEAFF	TGTGCCAGCTCACCAGTGAGGGGGCATGATGACACTGAAGCTTTCTTT
-	TRBV10-3	TRBJ2-3	many	CAISESGKAGGTDTQYF	TGTGCCATCAGTGAGTCGGGGAAGGCCGGGGGCACAGATACGCAGTATTTT
TRBD1	TRBV7-9	TRBJ2-5	-	CASSLMGQKQETQYF	TGTGCCAGCAGCTTAATGGGACAGAAGCAAGAGACCCAGTACTTC